This T cell receptor (beta chain) appears in the sequencing data of a study of cytomegalovirus exposure and HLA in healthy donors. Regarding the study as a whole: In a later analysis, specific HLA alleles were associated with over 15,000 TCR beta sequences at a 0.05 false discovery rate. Three chains tied to CMV proved CMV antigen-specific in vitro. Versus the roughly 670-donor mean, an Asian-associated ancestry cluster reportedly showed fewer N-insertions in a later analysis. The productive fraction for most TCR beta V segments was about 90% or about 30% in an earlier analysis.

PCR used 60 Vbeta primers and 13 Jbeta primers. Generated by immunoSEQ multiplex PCR, the TCRdb table keeps only in-frame clones and is missing some. This listing includes under 150,000 clones. This CDR3 is 16 amino acids long. J gave up 5 bases and V 2 bases, and 9 bases lay outside the gene matches. Germline V CDR1 and CDR2: SGHTA, FQGTGA. For this clone: Its matching antigen is unknown.

This TCR was recovered from a woman in her sixties in good health and CMV-seronegative. The V call is TRBV7-3, the J call TRBJ2-1, with TRBD2 matching 7 bases. Sequencing was performed on PBMCs. The CDR3 bases are TGTGCCAGCAGCTTAGTCGCTAGCGGAAGTAACAATGAGCAGTTCTTC. This translates into CASSLVASGSNNEQFF.